A selection of T cell receptor beta chains follows, all from one sample in a study of early T cells in non-severe SARS-CoV-2 infection. TCRdb fed the 5' RACE reads into MiXCR, producing one record per CDR3 protein. The sample consists of 80,000 to 95,000 distinct CDR3 sequences, roughly 12% of them appearing once. The specimen was whole blood. Receptor source: an adult who was a healthcare worker with PCR-confirmed SARS-CoV-2 infection or an uninfected control (not recorded which). Each CDR3 is given with its conserved first and last residue. D genes are given only for firm matches. Expanded clones get a size class; other rows say once, few or many, or leave the size out.

D gene: TRBD2
clone size: -
J gene: TRBJ2-3
CDR3 length: 13
V gene: TRBV20-1
CDR3 protein: CSAKLAGTDTQYF
CDR3 DNA: TGCAGTGCAAAACTAGCGGGCACAGATACGCAGTATTTT

D gene: TRBD2
clone size: many
J gene: TRBJ2-7
CDR3 length: 17
V gene: TRBV7-2
CDR3 protein: CASSRPGLAGNSYEQYF
CDR3 DNA: TGTGCCAGCAGCCGACCGGGACTAGCGGGCAACTCCTACGAGCAGTACTTC

D gene: -
clone size: -
J gene: TRBJ2-5
CDR3 length: 14
V gene: TRBV10-3
CDR3 protein: CAISESLTMETQYF
CDR3 DNA: TGTGCCATCAGTGAGTCATTAACTATGGAGACCCAGTACTTC

D gene: -
clone size: many
J gene: TRBJ2-5
CDR3 length: 13
V gene: TRBV4-1
CDR3 protein: CASGIAQGETQYF
CDR3 DNA: TGCGCCAGCGGGATAGCCCAGGGAGAGACCCAGTACTTC

D gene: -
clone size: -
J gene: TRBJ1-5
CDR3 length: 15
V gene: TRBV12-3/TRBV12-4
CDR3 protein: CASSFIWVANQPQHF
CDR3 DNA: TGTGCCAGCAGTTTCATATGGGTAGCAAATCAGCCCCAGCATTTT

D gene: TRBD1
clone size: many
J gene: TRBJ1-2
CDR3 length: 14
V gene: TRBV5-1
CDR3 protein: CASSLDRGLDGYTF
CDR3 DNA: TGCGCCAGCAGCTTGGACAGGGGGCTGGATGGCTACACCTTC

D gene: -
clone size: -
J gene: TRBJ1-1
CDR3 length: 13
V gene: TRBV7-9
CDR3 protein: CAGSLVGGTEAFF
CDR3 DNA: TGTGCCGGCAGCTTAGTTGGGGGAACTGAAGCTTTCTTT

D gene: -
clone size: many
J gene: TRBJ1-1
CDR3 length: 16
V gene: TRBV20-1
CDR3 protein: CSARDLTRGGNTEAFF
CDR3 DNA: TGCAGTGCTAGAGATCTGACACGGGGAGGGAACACTGAAGCTTTCTTT

D gene: -
clone size: few
J gene: TRBJ2-3
CDR3 length: 11
V gene: TRBV2
CDR3 protein: CASSGGSQSYF
CDR3 DNA: TGTGCCAGCAGTGGGGGGTCCCAGTCGTATTTT

D gene: TRBD1
clone size: -
J gene: TRBJ1-2
CDR3 length: 14
V gene: TRBV10-1
CDR3 protein: CANTDRGEDYGYTF
CDR3 DNA: TGCGCCAATACCGACAGGGGAGAGGACTATGGCTACACCTTC

D gene: -
clone size: large
J gene: TRBJ2-7
CDR3 length: 14
V gene: TRBV4-1
CDR3 protein: CASSQDQPGDEQYF
CDR3 DNA: TGCGCCAGCAGCCAAGATCAACCCGGGGACGAGCAGTACTTC

D gene: -
clone size: -
J gene: TRBJ2-2
CDR3 length: 17
V gene: TRBV5-4
CDR3 protein: CASSRPSNRQNTGELFF
CDR3 DNA: TGTGCCAGCAGCCGCCCGTCCAACAGGCAAAACACCGGGGAGCTGTTTTTT

D gene: -
clone size: many
J gene: TRBJ2-7
CDR3 length: 15
V gene: TRBV6-2/TRBV6-3
CDR3 protein: CASSAPGTRSYEQYF
CDR3 DNA: TGTGCCAGCAGTGCCCCGGGGACTCGCTCCTACGAGCAGTACTTC

D gene: TRBD1
clone size: -
J gene: TRBJ2-7
CDR3 length: 13
V gene: TRBV18
CDR3 protein: CASSPGQDHEQYF
CDR3 DNA: TGTGCCAGCTCACCAGGACAGGACCACGAGCAGTACTTC

D gene: -
clone size: -
J gene: TRBJ1-1
CDR3 length: 10
V gene: TRBV2
CDR3 protein: CASSGGGAFF
CDR3 DNA: TGTGCCAGCAGTGGAGGGGGAGCTTTCTTT

D gene: -
clone size: few
J gene: TRBJ1-3
CDR3 length: 16
V gene: TRBV27
CDR3 protein: CASSLNPPGTGNTIYF
CDR3 DNA: TGTGCCAGCAGTTTAAATCCCCCTGGGACTGGAAACACCATATATTTT

D gene: -
clone size: -
J gene: TRBJ2-2
CDR3 length: 14
V gene: TRBV19
CDR3 protein: CGSRIRMNTGELFF
CDR3 DNA: TGTGGTAGTCGGATCCGAATGAACACCGGGGAGCTGTTTTTT

D gene: -
clone size: many
J gene: TRBJ2-7
CDR3 length: 13
V gene: TRBV6-5
CDR3 protein: CASSPLGSPEQYF
CDR3 DNA: TGTGCCAGCAGTCCACTAGGTTCGCCCGAGCAGTACTTC

D gene: -
clone size: -
J gene: TRBJ1-5
CDR3 length: 15
V gene: TRBV18
CDR3 protein: CASSPVAAGNQPQHF
CDR3 DNA: TGTGCCAGCTCACCAGTGGCCGCCGGTAATCAGCCCCAGCATTTT

D gene: TRBD2
clone size: few
J gene: TRBJ2-3
CDR3 length: 15
V gene: TRBV10-3
CDR3 protein: CAISGASGITDTQYF
CDR3 DNA: TGTGCCATCAGTGGGGCTAGCGGGATCACAGATACGCAGTATTTT

D gene: -
clone size: many
J gene: TRBJ2-1
CDR3 length: 13
V gene: TRBV6-4
CDR3 protein: CASSPSSYNEQFF
CDR3 DNA: TGTGCCAGCAGTCCCTCGAGCTACAATGAGCAGTTCTTC

D gene: -
clone size: few
J gene: TRBJ1-1
CDR3 length: 16
V gene: TRBV27
CDR3 protein: CASSGRLGTLNTEAFF
CDR3 DNA: TGTGCCAGCAGTGGGCGTCTTGGGACGCTCAACACTGAAGCTTTCTTT

D gene: TRBD1
clone size: many
J gene: TRBJ1-2
CDR3 length: 14
V gene: TRBV5-6
CDR3 protein: CASSLGDSGYGYTF
CDR3 DNA: TGTGCCAGCAGCTTGGGGGACAGCGGCTATGGCTACACCTTC

D gene: -
clone size: -
J gene: TRBJ1-2
CDR3 length: 15
V gene: TRBV29-1
CDR3 protein: CSVGPGAFRLYGYTF
CDR3 DNA: TGCAGCGTCGGCCCTGGGGCGTTCCGGCTTTATGGCTACACCTTC

D gene: -
clone size: many
J gene: TRBJ2-5
CDR3 length: 17
V gene: TRBV5-5
CDR3 protein: CASSLSFSVREQETQYF
CDR3 DNA: TGTGCCAGCAGCTTGTCGTTTTCCGTCAGGGAACAAGAGACCCAGTACTTC

D gene: -
clone size: -
J gene: TRBJ2-7
CDR3 length: 13
V gene: TRBV7-8
CDR3 protein: CASSLTGLNEQYF
CDR3 DNA: TGTGCCAGCAGCTTGACAGGACTTAACGAGCAGTACTTC

D gene: -
clone size: few
J gene: TRBJ2-6
CDR3 length: 14
V gene: TRBV23-1
CDR3 protein: CARETCSGANVLTF
CDR3 DNA: TGCGCCAGAGAGACGTGCTCTGGGGCCAACGTCCTGACTTTC

D gene: -
clone size: few
J gene: TRBJ2-3
CDR3 length: 14
V gene: TRBV29-1
CDR3 protein: CSVEVRGYTDTQYF
CDR3 DNA: TGCAGCGTCGAGGTTAGGGGCTACACAGATACGCAGTATTTT

D gene: -
clone size: few
J gene: TRBJ2-3
CDR3 length: 15
V gene: TRBV5-6
CDR3 protein: CASSLVASGTDTQYF
CDR3 DNA: TGTGCCAGCAGCTTGGTAGCTAGTGGCACAGATACGCAGTATTTT

D gene: -
clone size: once
J gene: TRBJ1-2
CDR3 length: 15
V gene: TRBV14
CDR3 protein: CASSQVLGGLYGYTF
CDR3 DNA: TGTGCCAGCAGCCAAGTTCTTGGGGGGCTCTATGGCTACACCTTC

D gene: -
clone size: few
J gene: TRBJ2-2
CDR3 length: 15
V gene: TRBV5-1
CDR3 protein: CASSLAIRGSGELFF
CDR3 DNA: TGCGCCAGCAGCTTGGCCATTCGGGGCTCCGGGGAGCTGTTTTTT

D gene: -
clone size: few
J gene: TRBJ2-5
CDR3 length: 18
V gene: TRBV5-1
CDR3 protein: CASSLEASGGGRQETQYF
CDR3 DNA: TGCGCCAGCAGCTTGGAGGCTAGCGGAGGGGGACGCCAAGAGACCCAGTACTTC